This TCR beta chain was sequenced during a study of beta chain features in type 1 diabetes. The CDR3 sequence is 15 residues long. The germline CDR1 and CDR2 sequences are SGHAT and FQNNGV. V was pared by 5 bases and J by 9 bases, with 15 bases of the junction left unmatched. What was sequenced were expressed TCRB transcripts, since all of the isolated RNA had been reverse transcribed. Sequencing was performed with immunoSEQ multiplex PCR; in TCRdb, only in-frame clones are kept and a portion is missing. The sample gives about 24,000 clones, 55% to 75% of which show up once; around 2% is in the top ten.

Sequencing input: Tregs from blood. J is TRBJ2-7 and V is TRBV11-2, with TRBD2 matching over 8 bases. The sequence derives from a middle-aged woman in good health. The CDR3 is CASSAPERGLYGQYF. CDR3 nucleotide sequence: TGTGCCAGCAGCGCCCCTGAGCGGGGGCTGTATGGGCAGTACTTC.